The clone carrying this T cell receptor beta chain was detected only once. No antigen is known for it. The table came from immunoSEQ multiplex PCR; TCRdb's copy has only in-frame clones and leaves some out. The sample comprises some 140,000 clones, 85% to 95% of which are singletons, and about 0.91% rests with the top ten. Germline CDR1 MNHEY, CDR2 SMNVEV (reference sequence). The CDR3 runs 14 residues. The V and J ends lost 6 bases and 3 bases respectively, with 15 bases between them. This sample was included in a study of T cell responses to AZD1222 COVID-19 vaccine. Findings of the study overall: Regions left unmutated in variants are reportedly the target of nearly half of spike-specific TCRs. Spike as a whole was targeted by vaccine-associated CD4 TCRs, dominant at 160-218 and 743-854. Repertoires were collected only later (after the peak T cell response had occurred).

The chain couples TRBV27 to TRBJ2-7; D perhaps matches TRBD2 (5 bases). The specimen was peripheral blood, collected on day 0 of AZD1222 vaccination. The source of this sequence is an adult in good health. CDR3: CASSYSGVFYEQYF. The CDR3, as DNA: TGTGCCAGCAGCTATTCCGGGGTCTTCTACGAGCAGTACTTC.